A selection of T cell receptor beta chains follows, all from one sample in a study of identical twins. TCRdb reanalysed the 5' RACE reads using MiXCR and keeps one entry per CDR3 protein. The table records 1.5 million to 2 million distinct CDR3 sequences, less than 35% of them present only once. Source material: cord blood. Receptor source: a newborn girl in good health. Each CDR3 is given with its conserved first and last residue. Fields, in order: CDR3 length, V gene, D gene, J gene, clone size, CDR3 DNA, CDR3 protein. The D gene is left open where the match is weak. The size entry is marked missing in some rows and otherwise reads once, few, many or a size class.

cdr3_length: 15
v_call: TRBV20-1
d_call: NA
j_call: TRBJ1-5
clone_size: once
cdr3_nt: TGCAGTGCTAGTACCGCAGGGGCAAGGAATCAGCCCCAGCATTTT
cdr3_aa: CSASTAGARNQPQHF

cdr3_length: 15
v_call: TRBV5-1
d_call: TRBD1
j_call: TRBJ1-1
clone_size: NA
cdr3_nt: TGCGCCAGCAGCTTCCTTACGACAGGGGGCACTGAAGCTTTCTTT
cdr3_aa: CASSFLTTGGTEAFF

cdr3_length: 13
v_call: TRBV28
d_call: NA
j_call: TRBJ1-3
clone_size: few
cdr3_nt: TGTGCCAGCCGCCCAGGGTCCGGAAACACCATATATTTT
cdr3_aa: CASRPGSGNTIYF

cdr3_length: 15
v_call: TRBV5-1
d_call: TRBD2
j_call: TRBJ2-5
clone_size: many
cdr3_nt: TGTGCCAGCAGTTTAGGGACTAGCGGACAAGAGACCCAGTACTTC
cdr3_aa: CASSLGTSGQETQYF

cdr3_length: 13
v_call: TRBV28
d_call: NA
j_call: TRBJ2-7
clone_size: NA
cdr3_nt: TGTTCCAGCATTCCCCAGTCACACCGGGAGCAGTACTTC
cdr3_aa: CSSIPQSHREQYF

cdr3_length: 15
v_call: TRBV6-5
d_call: TRBD2
j_call: TRBJ2-7
clone_size: many
cdr3_nt: TGTGCCAGCAGGAGAAAGCGGGAGCTATCCTACGAGCAGTACTTC
cdr3_aa: CASRRKRELSYEQYF

cdr3_length: 15
v_call: TRBV24-1
d_call: TRBD1
j_call: TRBJ1-5
clone_size: few
cdr3_nt: TGTGCCACCAGTGACTGGACAGGGAGCAATCAGCCCCAGCATTTT
cdr3_aa: CATSDWTGSNQPQHF

cdr3_length: 15
v_call: TRBV14
d_call: TRBD2
j_call: TRBJ2-5
clone_size: few
cdr3_nt: TGTGCCAGCAGCCACAGGACTAGCGGGATTGGGACCCAGTACTTC
cdr3_aa: CASSHRTSGIGTQYF

cdr3_length: 12
v_call: TRBV20-1
d_call: NA
j_call: TRBJ2-2
clone_size: once
cdr3_nt: TGCAGTGCGCTGGGGATCGTGGGGGAGCTGTTTTTT
cdr3_aa: CSALGIVGELFF

cdr3_length: 14
v_call: TRBV27
d_call: TRBD2
j_call: TRBJ2-5
clone_size: NA
cdr3_nt: TGTGCCAGCAGTTTAAAGCGGGGACGCCATGAGCAGTACTTC
cdr3_aa: CASSLKRGRHEQYF

cdr3_length: 12
v_call: TRBV20-1
d_call: NA
j_call: TRBJ2-7
clone_size: few
cdr3_nt: TGCAGTGCGAACAGGGCTTTACACGAGCAGTACTTC
cdr3_aa: CSANRALHEQYF

cdr3_length: 14
v_call: TRBV7-2
d_call: NA
j_call: TRBJ1-2
clone_size: NA
cdr3_nt: TGTGCCAGCATCGCTTATCGGGGTGGTCATGGCTACACCTTC
cdr3_aa: CASIAYRGGHGYTF

cdr3_length: 14
v_call: TRBV27
d_call: TRBD2
j_call: TRBJ2-7
clone_size: many
cdr3_nt: TGTGCCAGCAGTTCCGGGACTAGGGGCTACGAGCAGTACTTC
cdr3_aa: CASSSGTRGYEQYF

cdr3_length: 17
v_call: TRBV6-2/TRBV6-3
d_call: TRBD1
j_call: TRBJ2-7
clone_size: few
cdr3_nt: TGTGCCAGCAGTTACTATTCCTCCGGACAGGGATTGTACGAGCAGTACTTC
cdr3_aa: CASSYYSSGQGLYEQYF

cdr3_length: 15
v_call: TRBV6-1
d_call: TRBD1
j_call: TRBJ1-2
clone_size: many
cdr3_nt: TGTGCCAGCAGTATCCGGGACAGGGGGAACTATGGCTACACCTTC
cdr3_aa: CASSIRDRGNYGYTF

cdr3_length: 15
v_call: TRBV9
d_call: TRBD2
j_call: TRBJ2-5
clone_size: few
cdr3_nt: TGTGCCAGCAGCGAGACCCCTAGCGGTCAAGAGACCCAGTACTTC
cdr3_aa: CASSETPSGQETQYF

cdr3_length: 16
v_call: TRBV5-1
d_call: NA
j_call: TRBJ2-7
clone_size: few
cdr3_nt: TGCGCCAGCAGCTTGGCCGGGACAAATCTTTTCTACGAGCAGTACTTC
cdr3_aa: CASSLAGTNLFYEQYF

cdr3_length: 13
v_call: TRBV7-2
d_call: NA
j_call: TRBJ2-3
clone_size: NA
cdr3_nt: TGTGCCAGCAGCTTAGCGGAGTCAGATACGCAGTATTTT
cdr3_aa: CASSLAESDTQYF

cdr3_length: 11
v_call: TRBV24-1
d_call: NA
j_call: TRBJ2-3
clone_size: few
cdr3_nt: TGTGCCACCAGTGTGGGTAATACGCAGTATTTT
cdr3_aa: CATSVGNTQYF

cdr3_length: 13
v_call: TRBV19
d_call: NA
j_call: TRBJ2-7
clone_size: few
cdr3_nt: TGTGCCAGTAGTATGTGGGGCCTGGACGAGCAGTACTTC
cdr3_aa: CASSMWGLDEQYF

cdr3_length: 16
v_call: TRBV28
d_call: TRBD1
j_call: TRBJ2-7
clone_size: many
cdr3_nt: TGTGCCAGCAGTTCGAGGACCGGGACAGGGCTCTACGAGCAGTACTTC
cdr3_aa: CASSSRTGTGLYEQYF

cdr3_length: 15
v_call: TRBV9
d_call: TRBD1
j_call: TRBJ1-2
clone_size: NA
cdr3_nt: TGTGCCAGCAGCGCCTACAGGGGGCTTAACTATGGCTACACCTTC
cdr3_aa: CASSAYRGLNYGYTF

cdr3_length: 13
v_call: TRBV6-2/TRBV6-3
d_call: NA
j_call: TRBJ2-4
clone_size: many
cdr3_nt: TGTGCCAGCACGGGGCCCGCCAAAAACATTCAGTACTTC
cdr3_aa: CASTGPAKNIQYF

cdr3_length: 15
v_call: TRBV20-1
d_call: NA
j_call: TRBJ2-1
clone_size: few
cdr3_nt: TGCAGTGCTAGAGGCCTCCCCGGATCCTACAATGAGCAGTTCTTC
cdr3_aa: CSARGLPGSYNEQFF

cdr3_length: 14
v_call: TRBV4-2
d_call: TRBD2
j_call: TRBJ2-3
clone_size: few
cdr3_nt: TGTGCCAGCAGCCAAGTTGGACTAGTCGATACGCAGTATTTT
cdr3_aa: CASSQVGLVDTQYF

cdr3_length: 15
v_call: TRBV14
d_call: NA
j_call: TRBJ1-2
clone_size: NA
cdr3_nt: TGTGCCAGCAGCCAAGATCGGGGCGGTTTCTATGGCTACACCTTC
cdr3_aa: CASSQDRGGFYGYTF

cdr3_length: 14
v_call: TRBV6-4
d_call: NA
j_call: TRBJ1-4
clone_size: few
cdr3_nt: TGTGCCAGCAGTGACTTTCCATCGGGCGAAAAACTGTTTTTT
cdr3_aa: CASSDFPSGEKLFF

cdr3_length: 13
v_call: TRBV20-1
d_call: TRBD2
j_call: TRBJ2-7
clone_size: NA
cdr3_nt: TGCAGTGCTACAGCGGGACTAGCCTACGAGCAGTACTTC
cdr3_aa: CSATAGLAYEQYF

cdr3_length: 20
v_call: TRBV5-1
d_call: NA
j_call: TRBJ2-1
clone_size: NA
cdr3_nt: TGCGCCAGCAGCTTTTTCCCTTACAGGGACTTGGCTTCGGATGTCAATGAGCAGTTCTTC
cdr3_aa: CASSFFPYRDLASDVNEQFF

cdr3_length: 13
v_call: TRBV19
d_call: NA
j_call: TRBJ2-3
clone_size: few
cdr3_nt: TGTGCCAGTAGATCGGTGGGCACAGATACGCAGTATTTT
cdr3_aa: CASRSVGTDTQYF

cdr3_length: 14
v_call: TRBV20-1
d_call: TRBD2
j_call: TRBJ2-4
clone_size: NA
cdr3_nt: TGCAGTGCTCCAATACGGACTAGCGGGGGGAAGCAGTACTTC
cdr3_aa: CSAPIRTSGGKQYF

cdr3_length: 14
v_call: TRBV27
d_call: NA
j_call: TRBJ1-2
clone_size: NA
cdr3_nt: TGTGCCAGCAGTCCCCGGGACAACTGGAATGGCTACACCTTC
cdr3_aa: CASSPRDNWNGYTF

cdr3_length: 16
v_call: TRBV12-3/TRBV12-4
d_call: TRBD1
j_call: TRBJ2-4
clone_size: few
cdr3_nt: TGTGCCAGCAGTGAGGACAGGGGAAGTGCCAAAAACATTCAGTACTTC
cdr3_aa: CASSEDRGSAKNIQYF

cdr3_length: 14
v_call: TRBV6-6
d_call: NA
j_call: TRBJ2-3
clone_size: NA
cdr3_nt: TGTGCCAGCAGTTACACGGTCAGCACAGATACGCAGTATTTT
cdr3_aa: CASSYTVSTDTQYF

cdr3_length: 15
v_call: TRBV2
d_call: TRBD1
j_call: TRBJ2-3
clone_size: few
cdr3_nt: TGTGCCAGCAGGACGACGGGACAGGTCACAGATACGCAGTATTTT
cdr3_aa: CASRTTGQVTDTQYF

cdr3_length: 17
v_call: TRBV7-2
d_call: NA
j_call: TRBJ2-3
clone_size: few
cdr3_nt: TGTGCCAGCAGCTTAGCCGGGGCCGGAGGCAGCACAGATACGCAGTATTTT
cdr3_aa: CASSLAGAGGSTDTQYF

cdr3_length: 15
v_call: TRBV7-2
d_call: TRBD1
j_call: TRBJ1-4
clone_size: NA
cdr3_nt: TGTGCCAGCAGCAGGGACAGCTCAACTAATGAAAAACTGTTTTTT
cdr3_aa: CASSRDSSTNEKLFF

cdr3_length: 13
v_call: TRBV20-1
d_call: NA
j_call: TRBJ1-6
clone_size: NA
cdr3_nt: TGCAGTGCTAGGGGTAGGAGTAATTCACCCCTCCACTTT
cdr3_aa: CSARGRSNSPLHF

cdr3_length: 11
v_call: TRBV20-1
d_call: NA
j_call: TRBJ1-1
clone_size: NA
cdr3_nt: TGCAGTGCCCACGGGGGCACTGAAGCTTTCTTT
cdr3_aa: CSAHGGTEAFF

cdr3_length: 14
v_call: TRBV7-9
d_call: NA
j_call: TRBJ1-1
clone_size: NA
cdr3_nt: TGTGCCAGCAGCGTAGGGGGAGCAGGCGCTGAAGCTTTCTTT
cdr3_aa: CASSVGGAGAEAFF

cdr3_length: 13
v_call: TRBV11-2
d_call: NA
j_call: TRBJ2-1
clone_size: NA
cdr3_nt: TGTGCCAGCAGCTCACAACTTATCAATGAGCAGTTCTTC
cdr3_aa: CASSSQLINEQFF